This TCR beta chain was retrieved from a study of T cell responses to AZD1222 COVID-19 vaccine. Study outcomes and limitations: Regions 160-218 and 743-854 dominated among vaccine-associated CD4 TCRs spanning spike. Spike-specific TCR breadth and depth both grew after two AZD1222 doses. The donor group comprised mostly white British people and more females; the analysis possibly underestimated clonal diversity.

Of note for this clone: As yet, its antigen is unknown.

Method: immunoSEQ multiplex PCR; TCRdb's copy keeps in-frame clones and lacks some. The repertoire holds 120,000 to 150,000 clones, with approximately 89% as singletons. The study pooled second doses at about 4 or about 12 weeks. Sequenced material: peripheral blood, taken 28 days after the second AZD1222 dose. The TCR sequence derives from an adult who received the AZD1222 COVID-19 vaccine.

CDR3 sequence: CASSLARGANTEAFF. The CDR3, as DNA: TGCGCCAGCAGCTTGGCGAGGGGCGCGAACACTGAAGCTTTCTTT. V gene TRBV5-1 combines with J gene TRBJ1-1; maybe TRBD1 (5 bases). The germline CDR1 and CDR2 sequences are SGHRS and YFSETQ. This CDR3 region has 15 residues. The V end lost 0 bases, the J end lost 1 base, and 10 bases lay between the germline ends.